This T cell receptor beta chain was obtained from a study of shared clonotypes between healthy human individuals. Researchers ran the assay at a deep level. Only in-frame clones appear in the TCRdb table, and some are missing; sequencing was by immunoSEQ multiplex PCR. The repertoire includes more than 2,000,000 clones, roughly nine tenths of them detected once, and about 0.13% sits in the top ten. The CDR3 has 15 residues. Germline CDR1 MNHEY, CDR2 SVGAGI. Trimming shortened V by 5 bases and J by 5 bases, and 16 bases separated the two germline ends. The source is a man younger than 35 in good health. The gene calls are TRBV6-5 and TRBJ1-5, with D perhaps matching TRBD1 (5 bases). What was sequenced was naive CD4+ T cells sorted from blood. The subset is: CD45RA+ positively selected. Written as DNA, the CDR3 is TGTGCCAGCAGTAGAACGTGGGGCGGCGATCAGCCCCAGCATTTT. This codes for CASSRTWGGDQPQHF.